The entry that follows covers one T cell receptor (beta chain) sequence. These data are taken from a study of cytomegalovirus exposure and HLA in healthy donors. Germline CDR1 SGHRS, CDR2 YFSETQ. The CDR3 runs to 17 residues. Trimming took off 4 bases at V and 3 bases at J, with 19 bases between the two ends. The study ran its PCR with 60 Vbeta and 13 Jbeta primers. The protocol was immunoSEQ multiplex PCR, while the TCRdb copy is restricted to in-frame clones and leaves out a portion. The table has about 160,000 clones, over 75% seen once. This receptor was identified in a woman aged 25 to 39 in good health and CMV-seronegative. The sequenced material came from PBMCs. V usage is TRBV5-1 and J usage is TRBJ2-2; D is possibly TRBD2 (6 bases). CDR3 coding DNA: TGCGCCAGCAGCAGGACACTCAGCGGGTCGGACACCGGGGAGCTGTTTTTT. Amino acid sequence: CASSRTLSGSDTGELFF.